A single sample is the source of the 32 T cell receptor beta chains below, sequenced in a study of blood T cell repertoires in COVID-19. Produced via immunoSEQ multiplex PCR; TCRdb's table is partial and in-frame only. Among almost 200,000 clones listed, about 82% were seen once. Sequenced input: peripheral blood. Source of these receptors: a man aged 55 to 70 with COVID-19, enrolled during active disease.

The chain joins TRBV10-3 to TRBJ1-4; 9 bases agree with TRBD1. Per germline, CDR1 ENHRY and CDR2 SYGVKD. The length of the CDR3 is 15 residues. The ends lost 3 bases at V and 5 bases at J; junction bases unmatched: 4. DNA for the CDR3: TGTGCCATCAGTGAACTCGGGACAGGGAATGAAAAACTGTTTTTT. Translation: CAISELGTGNEKLFF.

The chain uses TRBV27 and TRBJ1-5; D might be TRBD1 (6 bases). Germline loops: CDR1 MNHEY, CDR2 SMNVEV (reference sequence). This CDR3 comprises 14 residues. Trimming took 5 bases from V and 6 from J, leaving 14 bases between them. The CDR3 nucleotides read TGTGCCAGCAGTCTAAGGACAGAAGGTCAGCCCCAGCATTTT. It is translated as CASSLRTEGQPQHF.

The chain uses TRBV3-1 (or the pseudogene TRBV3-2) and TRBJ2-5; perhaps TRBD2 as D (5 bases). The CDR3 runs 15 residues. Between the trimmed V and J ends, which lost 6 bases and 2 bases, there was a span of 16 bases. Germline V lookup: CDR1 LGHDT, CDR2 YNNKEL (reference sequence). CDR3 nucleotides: TGTGCCAGCAGACTAGACGGAGCAACACAAGAGACCCAGTACTTC. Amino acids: CASRLDGATQETQYF.

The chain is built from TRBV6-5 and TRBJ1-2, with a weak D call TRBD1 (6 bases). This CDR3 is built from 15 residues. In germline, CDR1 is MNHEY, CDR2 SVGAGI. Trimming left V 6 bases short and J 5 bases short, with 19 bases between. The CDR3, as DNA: TGTGCCAGCAGCGAGAGAGTTGGGGGCATATATGGCTACACCTTC. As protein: CASSERVGGIYGYTF.

CDR3 coding DNA: TGTGCCAGCAGTTTCAGGGCGCCCAACAATGAGCAGTTCTTC. It translates to CASSFRAPNNEQFF. The rearrangement uses TRBV27 and TRBJ2-1; possible D gene TRBD1, 5 bases. This CDR3 contains 14 residues. V lost 3 bases to trimming and J lost 5 bases, with 11 bases between them. Germline CDR1 reads MNHEY; CDR2 reads SMNVEV (reference sequence).

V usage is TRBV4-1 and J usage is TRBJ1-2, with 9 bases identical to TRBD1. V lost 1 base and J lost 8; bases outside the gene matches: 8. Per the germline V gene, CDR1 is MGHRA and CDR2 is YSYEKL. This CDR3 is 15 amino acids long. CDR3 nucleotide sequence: TGCGCCAGCAGCCAAGCCGGGACAGGGTACTCCGGCTACACCTTC. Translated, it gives CASSQAGTGYSGYTF.

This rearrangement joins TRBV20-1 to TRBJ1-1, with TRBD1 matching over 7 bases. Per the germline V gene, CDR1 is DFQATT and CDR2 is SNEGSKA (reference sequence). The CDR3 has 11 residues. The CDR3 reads CGGGENTEAFF. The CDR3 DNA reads TGCGGAGGGGGCGAAAATACTGAAGCTTTCTTT.

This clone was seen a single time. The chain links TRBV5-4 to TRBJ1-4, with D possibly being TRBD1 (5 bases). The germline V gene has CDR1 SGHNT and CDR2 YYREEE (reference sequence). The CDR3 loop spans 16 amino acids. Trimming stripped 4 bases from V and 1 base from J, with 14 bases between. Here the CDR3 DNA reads TGTGCCAGCAGCGCAAGACCGGGACTAACTAATGAAAAACTGTTTTTT. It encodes CASSARPGLTNEKLFF.

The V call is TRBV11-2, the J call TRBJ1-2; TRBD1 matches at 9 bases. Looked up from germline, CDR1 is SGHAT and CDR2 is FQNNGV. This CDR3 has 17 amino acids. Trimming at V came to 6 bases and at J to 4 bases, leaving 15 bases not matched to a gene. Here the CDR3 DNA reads TGTGCCAGCAGGAGGACAGGGGCTTCTGTCGACCCCTATGGCTACACCTTC. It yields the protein CASRRTGASVDPYGYTF.

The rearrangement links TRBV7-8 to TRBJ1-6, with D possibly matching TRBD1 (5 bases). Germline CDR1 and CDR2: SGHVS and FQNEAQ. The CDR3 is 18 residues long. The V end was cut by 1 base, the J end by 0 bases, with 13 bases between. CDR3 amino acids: CASSLVGLQSSYNSPLHF. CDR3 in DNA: TGTGCCAGCAGCTTAGTGGGACTTCAGAGCTCCTATAATTCACCCCTCCACTTT.

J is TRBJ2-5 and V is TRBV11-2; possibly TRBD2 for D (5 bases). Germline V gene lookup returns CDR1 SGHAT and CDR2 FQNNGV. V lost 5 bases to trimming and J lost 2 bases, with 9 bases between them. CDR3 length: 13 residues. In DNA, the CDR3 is TGTGCCAGCAGCCCCCCGGGACAAGAGACCCAGTACTTC. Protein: CASSPPGQETQYF.

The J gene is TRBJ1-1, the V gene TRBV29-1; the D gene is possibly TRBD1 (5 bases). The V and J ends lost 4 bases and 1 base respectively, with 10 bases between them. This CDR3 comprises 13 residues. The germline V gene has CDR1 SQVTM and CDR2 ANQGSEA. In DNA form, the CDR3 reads TGCAGCGTTGTACGTGACAGGAACACTGAAGCTTTCTTT. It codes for CSVVRDRNTEAFF. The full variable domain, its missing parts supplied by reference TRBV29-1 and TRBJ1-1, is SAVISQKPSRDICQRGTSLTIQCQVDSQVTMMFWYRQQPGQSLTLIATANQGSEATYESGFVIDKFPISRPNLTFSTLTVSNMSPEDSSIYLCSVVRDRNTEAFFGQGTRLTVV.

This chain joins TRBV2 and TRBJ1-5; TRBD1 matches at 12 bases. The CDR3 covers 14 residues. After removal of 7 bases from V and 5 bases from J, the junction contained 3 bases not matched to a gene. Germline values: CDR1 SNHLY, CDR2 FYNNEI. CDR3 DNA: TGTGCCAGCATGTGGGACAGGGGGCATCAGCCCCAGCATTTT. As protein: CASMWDRGHQPQHF.

CDR3 sequence: CASSLLVSSGNTIYF. The CDR3 nucleotides are TGTGCCAGCAGCTTACTGGTGAGCTCTGGAAACACCATATATTTT. The chain has TRBV11-2 and TRBJ1-3; D is unclear. The CDR3 length is 15 residues. The germline CDR1 and CDR2 sequences are SGHAT and FQNNGV. The ends were cut back, 2 bases at V and 0 bases at J, with 8 bases in the middle.

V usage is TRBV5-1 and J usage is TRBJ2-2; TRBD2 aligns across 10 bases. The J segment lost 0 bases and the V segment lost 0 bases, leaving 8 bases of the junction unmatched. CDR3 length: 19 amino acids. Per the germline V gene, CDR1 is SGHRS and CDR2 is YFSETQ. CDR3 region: CASSLGVSGRPTNTGELFF. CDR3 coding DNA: TGCGCCAGCAGCTTGGGAGTTAGCGGGAGGCCGACGAACACCGGGGAGCTGTTTTTT.

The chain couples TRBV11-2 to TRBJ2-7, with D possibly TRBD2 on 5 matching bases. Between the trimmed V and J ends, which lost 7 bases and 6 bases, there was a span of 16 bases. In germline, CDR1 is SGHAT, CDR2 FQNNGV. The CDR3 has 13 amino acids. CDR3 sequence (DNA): TGTGCCAGCATCCCGACAATTGCGGGCGAGCAGTACTTC. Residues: CASIPTIAGEQYF.

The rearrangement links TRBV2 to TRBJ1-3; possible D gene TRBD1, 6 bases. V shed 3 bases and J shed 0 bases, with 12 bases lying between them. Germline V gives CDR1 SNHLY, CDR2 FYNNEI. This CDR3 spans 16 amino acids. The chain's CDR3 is CASSDQGRSSGNTIYF. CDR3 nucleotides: TGTGCCAGCAGTGATCAGGGGCGGAGCTCTGGAAACACCATATATTTT.

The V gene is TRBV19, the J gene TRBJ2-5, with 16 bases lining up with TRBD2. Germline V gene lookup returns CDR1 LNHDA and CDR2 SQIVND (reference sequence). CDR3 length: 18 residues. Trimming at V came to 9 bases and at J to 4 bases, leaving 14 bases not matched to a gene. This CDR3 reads CASSQGLAGGTSGETQYF. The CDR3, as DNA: TGTGCCAGCTCTCAGGGACTAGCGGGAGGGACTTCGGGAGAGACCCAGTACTTC. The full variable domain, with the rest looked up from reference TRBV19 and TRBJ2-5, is DGGITQSPKYLFRKEGQNVTLSCEQNLNHDAMYWYRQDPGQGLRLIYYSQIVNDFQKGDIAEGYSVSREKKESFPLTVTSAQKNPTAFYLCASSQGLAGGTSGETQYFGPGTRLLVL.

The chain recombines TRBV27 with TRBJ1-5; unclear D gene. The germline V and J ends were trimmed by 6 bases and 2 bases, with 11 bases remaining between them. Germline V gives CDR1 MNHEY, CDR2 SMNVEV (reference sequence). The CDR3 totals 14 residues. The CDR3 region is CASRPSFRNQPQHF. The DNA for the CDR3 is TGTGCCAGCAGGCCGAGTTTTCGCAATCAGCCCCAGCATTTT.

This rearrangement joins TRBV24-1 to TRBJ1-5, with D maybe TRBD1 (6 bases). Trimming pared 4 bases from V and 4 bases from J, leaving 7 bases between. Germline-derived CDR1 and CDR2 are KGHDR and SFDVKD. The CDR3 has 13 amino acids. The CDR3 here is CATSEQGNQPQHF. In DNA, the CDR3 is TGTGCCACCAGTGAGCAGGGGAATCAGCCCCAGCATTTT.

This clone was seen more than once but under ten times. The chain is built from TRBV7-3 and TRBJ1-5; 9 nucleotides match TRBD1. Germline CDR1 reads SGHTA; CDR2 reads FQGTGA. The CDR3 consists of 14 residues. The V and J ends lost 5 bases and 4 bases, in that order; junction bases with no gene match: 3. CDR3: CASSKTGGNQPQHF. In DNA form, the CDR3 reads TGTGCCAGCAGCAAGACAGGGGGTAATCAGCCCCAGCATTTT. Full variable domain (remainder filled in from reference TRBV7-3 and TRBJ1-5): GAGVSQTPSNKVTEKGKYVELRCDPISGHTALYWYRQSLGQGPEFLIYFQGTGAADDSGLPNDRFFAVRPEGSVSTLKIQRTERGDSAVYLCASSKTGGNQPQHFGDGTRLSIL.

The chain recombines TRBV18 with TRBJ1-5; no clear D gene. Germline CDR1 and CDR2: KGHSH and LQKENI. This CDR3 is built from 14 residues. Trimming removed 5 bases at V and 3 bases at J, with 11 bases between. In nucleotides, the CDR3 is TGTGCCAGCTCATCGGAGAGGTTCAATCAGCCCCAGCATTTT. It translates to CASSSERFNQPQHF.

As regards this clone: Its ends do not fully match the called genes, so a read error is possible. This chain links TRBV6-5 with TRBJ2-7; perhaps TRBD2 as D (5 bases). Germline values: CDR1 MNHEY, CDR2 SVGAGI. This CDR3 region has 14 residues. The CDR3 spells CASSYSGSSFEQYF. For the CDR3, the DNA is TGTGCCAGCAGTTACTCGGGGAGTTCCTTCGAGCAGTACTTC.

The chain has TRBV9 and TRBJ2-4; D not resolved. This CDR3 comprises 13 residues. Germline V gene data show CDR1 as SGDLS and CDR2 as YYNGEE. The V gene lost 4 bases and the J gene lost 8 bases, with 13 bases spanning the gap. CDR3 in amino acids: CASSPGVEDIQYF. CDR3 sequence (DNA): TGTGCCAGCAGCCCTGGAGTCGAGGACATTCAGTACTTC.

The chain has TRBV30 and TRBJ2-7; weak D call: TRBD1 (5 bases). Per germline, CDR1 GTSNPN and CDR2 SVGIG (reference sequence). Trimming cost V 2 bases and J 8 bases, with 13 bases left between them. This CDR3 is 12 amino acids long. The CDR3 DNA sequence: TGTGCCTGGAGTCAACAGGCCCCACAGCAGTACTTC. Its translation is CAWSQQAPQQYF.

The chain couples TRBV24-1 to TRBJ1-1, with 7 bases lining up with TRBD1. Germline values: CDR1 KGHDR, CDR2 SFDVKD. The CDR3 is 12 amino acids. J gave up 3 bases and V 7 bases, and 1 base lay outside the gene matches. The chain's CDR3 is CATRDRDTEAFF. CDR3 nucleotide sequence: TGTGCCACCAGAGACAGGGACACTGAAGCTTTCTTT.

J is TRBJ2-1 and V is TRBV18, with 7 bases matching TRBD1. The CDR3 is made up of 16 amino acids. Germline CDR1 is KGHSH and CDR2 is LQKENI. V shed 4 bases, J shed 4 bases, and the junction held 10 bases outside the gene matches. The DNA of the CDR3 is TGTGCCAGCTCACAATCAGGGGGTGCCCTTTACAATGAGCAGTTCTTC. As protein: CASSQSGGALYNEQFF.

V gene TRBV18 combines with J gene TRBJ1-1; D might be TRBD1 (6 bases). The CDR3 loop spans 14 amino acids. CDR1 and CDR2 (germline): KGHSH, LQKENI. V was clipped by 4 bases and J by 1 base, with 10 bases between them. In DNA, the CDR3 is TGTGCCAGCTCACTCCGGGACACGAACACTGAAGCTTTCTTT. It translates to CASSLRDTNTEAFF.

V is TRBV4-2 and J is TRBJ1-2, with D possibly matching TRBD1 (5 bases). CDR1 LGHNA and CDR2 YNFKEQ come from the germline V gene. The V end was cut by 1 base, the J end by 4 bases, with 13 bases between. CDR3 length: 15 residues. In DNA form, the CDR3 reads TGTGCCAGCAGCCAAGGAGGCGGGGGAATCTATGGCTACACCTTC. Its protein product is CASSQGGGGIYGYTF.

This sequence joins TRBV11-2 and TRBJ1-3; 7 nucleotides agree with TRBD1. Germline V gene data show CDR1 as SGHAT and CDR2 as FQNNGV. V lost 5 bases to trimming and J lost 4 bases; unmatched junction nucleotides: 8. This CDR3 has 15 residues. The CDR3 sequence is CASSLDRARGNTIYF. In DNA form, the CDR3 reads TGTGCCAGCAGCCTCGACAGGGCCAGGGGAAACACCATATATTTT.

This CDR3 reads CASSLGQRNGDTIYF. CDR3 DNA sequence: TGTGCCAGCAGCCTGGGACAGAGGAATGGGGACACCATATATTTT. This sequence joins TRBV7-9 and TRBJ1-3; 7 nucleotides line up with TRBD1. V was pared by 5 bases and J by 8 bases, with 12 bases of the junction left unmatched. This CDR3 is 15 amino acids long. Germline V CDR1 and CDR2: SEHNR, FQNEAQ (reference sequence).

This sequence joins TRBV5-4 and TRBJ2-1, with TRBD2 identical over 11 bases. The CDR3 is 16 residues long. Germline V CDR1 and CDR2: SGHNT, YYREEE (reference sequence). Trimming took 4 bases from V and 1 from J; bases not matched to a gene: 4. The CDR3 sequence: CASSPGTSGSYNEQFF. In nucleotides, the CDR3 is TGTGCCAGCAGCCCGGGGACTAGCGGTTCCTACAATGAGCAGTTCTTC.